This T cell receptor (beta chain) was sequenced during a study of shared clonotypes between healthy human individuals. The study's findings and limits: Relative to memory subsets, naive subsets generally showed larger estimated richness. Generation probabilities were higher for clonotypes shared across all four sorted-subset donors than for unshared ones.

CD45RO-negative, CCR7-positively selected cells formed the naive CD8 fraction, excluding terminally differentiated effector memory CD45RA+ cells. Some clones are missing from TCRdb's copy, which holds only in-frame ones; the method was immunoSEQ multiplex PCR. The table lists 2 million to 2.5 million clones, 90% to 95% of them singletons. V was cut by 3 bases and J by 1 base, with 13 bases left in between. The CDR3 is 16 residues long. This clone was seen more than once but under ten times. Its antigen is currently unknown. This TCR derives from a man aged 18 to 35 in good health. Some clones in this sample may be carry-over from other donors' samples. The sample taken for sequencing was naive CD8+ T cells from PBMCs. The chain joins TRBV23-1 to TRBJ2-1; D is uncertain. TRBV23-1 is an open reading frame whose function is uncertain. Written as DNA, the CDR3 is TGCGCCAGCAGTCATTGTGCGTACCAATCCTACAATGAGCAGTTCTTC. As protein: CASSHCAYQSYNEQFF.